This T cell receptor (beta chain) was obtained from a study of T cell responses to AZD1222 COVID-19 vaccine. This clone occurred once. CDR3 length: 15 amino acids. The V gene lost 0 bases and the J gene lost 4 bases, with 12 bases spanning the gap. The germline V gene has CDR1 LNHNV and CDR2 YYDKDF (reference sequence). Data came from immunoSEQ multiplex PCR; TCRdb stores just in-frame clones and leaves some out. The sample contains approximately 68,000 clones, over 75% of which appear only once. The input for sequencing was peripheral blood, taken on day 0 of AZD1222 vaccination. This clonotype was sampled from an adult in good health. This chain connects TRBV15 to TRBJ1-2, with D possibly matching TRBD1 (5 bases). The CDR3 is CATSRDRGVGYGYTF. The CDR3 DNA reads TGTGCCACCAGCAGAGATCGGGGGGTGGGCTATGGCTACACCTTC.